This TCR beta chain was sequenced in a study of T cell responses to AZD1222 COVID-19 vaccine. Regarding the study as a whole: Regions left unmutated in variants are reportedly the target of nearly half of spike-specific TCRs. Donors in the cohort were predominantly white British and more often female, and clonal diversity was possibly underestimated.

Comments on this clone: Its antigen remains unknown.

The V end lost 5 bases, the J end lost 3 bases, and 14 bases lay between the germline ends. The CDR3 spans 14 residues. CDR1 is SGHVS and CDR2 is FNYEAQ in the germline V gene. TCRdb's table, derived via immunoSEQ multiplex PCR, lists solely in-frame clones and lacks some. The table records roughly 150,000 clones, over 90% of them present only once. The chain uses TRBV7-6 and TRBJ2-7, with D perhaps TRBD1 or TRBD2 (5 bases each). This TCR came from an adult who received the AZD1222 COVID-19 vaccine. Sequences were derived from peripheral blood, sampled 28 days after the second AZD1222 dose. CDR3 loop: CASSPPGRLYEQYF. In DNA, the CDR3 is TGTGCCAGCAGCCCTCCGGGACGACTCTACGAGCAGTACTTC.